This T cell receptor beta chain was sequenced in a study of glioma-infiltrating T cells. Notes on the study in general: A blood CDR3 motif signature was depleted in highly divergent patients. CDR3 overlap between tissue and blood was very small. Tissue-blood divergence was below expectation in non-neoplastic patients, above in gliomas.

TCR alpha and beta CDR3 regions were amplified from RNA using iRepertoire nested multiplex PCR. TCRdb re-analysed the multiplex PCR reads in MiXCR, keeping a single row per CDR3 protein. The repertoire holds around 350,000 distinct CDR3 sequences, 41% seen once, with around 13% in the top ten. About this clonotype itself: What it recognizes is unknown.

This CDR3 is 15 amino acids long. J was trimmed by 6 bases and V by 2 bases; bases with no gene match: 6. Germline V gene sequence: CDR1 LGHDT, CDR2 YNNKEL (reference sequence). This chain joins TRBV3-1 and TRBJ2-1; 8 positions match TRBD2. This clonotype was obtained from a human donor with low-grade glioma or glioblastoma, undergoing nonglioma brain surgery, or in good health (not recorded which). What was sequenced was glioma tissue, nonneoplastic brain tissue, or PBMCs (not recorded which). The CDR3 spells CASSQLAGLTNEQFF. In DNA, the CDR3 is TGTGCCAGCAGCCAACTAGCGGGCCTAACCAATGAGCAGTTCTTC.